The rows below give T cell receptor beta chains drawn from one sample of a study of T cell responses to AZD1222 COVID-19 vaccine. Sequencing used immunoSEQ multiplex PCR; TCRdb keeps in-frame clones, though not all of them. This table holds some 150,000 clones, 90% found once. The sequences come from peripheral blood, collected 28 days after the second AZD1222 dose. These receptors were collected from an adult who received the AZD1222 COVID-19 vaccine. Each CDR3 is given with its conserved first and last residue. D genes are given only for firm matches. Only some rows state a clone size, as once, few, many or a class for expanded clones.

>TRBV12-3/TRBV12-4|.|.|TRBJ2-2
TGTGCCAGCAGTTTAGGGAACACCGGGGAGCTGTTTTTT
CASSLGNTGELFF
>TRBV2|.|.|TRBJ2-7
TGTGCCAGCAGTGAATGGTTAGGGGACTCCTACGAGCAGTACTTC
CASSEWLGDSYEQYF
>TRBV5-4|TRBD2|.|TRBJ2-3
TGTGCCAGCAGCTCGGGGGGTGCCGGGGCAGATACGCAGTATTTT
CASSSGGAGADTQYF
>TRBV3-1/TRBV3-2|.|.|TRBJ2-2
TGTGCCAGCAGCCCCAATGGCAGTCCCGGGCTGTTTTTT
CASSPNGSPGLFF
>TRBV6-4|.|.|TRBJ1-4
TGTGCCAGCAGTCCAGCACCCGGGGAAAAACTGTTTTTT
CASSPAPGEKLFF
>TRBV30|.|.|TRBJ1-1
TGTGCCTGGAGCGCACAGGCTATTTACACTGAAGCTTTCTTT
CAWSAQAIYTEAFF
>TRBV9|.|.|TRBJ1-1
TGTGCCAGCAGCGTTTCGGGGGGAGCTGAAGCTTTCTTT
CASSVSGGAEAFF
>TRBV11-2|TRBD1|.|TRBJ2-2
TGTGCCAGCAGCCCCGACAGGGTCGGCACCGGGGAGCTGTTTTTT
CASSPDRVGTGELFF
>TRBV7-2|.|few|TRBJ2-3
TGTGCCAGCCCCGGCCGGGACGGCACAGATACGCAGTATTTT
CASPGRDGTDTQYF
>TRBV2|.|.|TRBJ1-5
TGTGCCAGCAGTGAAGTGGGGGCCAATCAGCCCCAGCATTTT
CASSEVGANQPQHF
>TRBV28|TRBD2|.|TRBJ2-1
TGTGCCAGCCGGGAGGGAGATGAGCAGTTCTTC
CASREGDEQFF
>TRBV7-9|.|.|TRBJ1-4
TGTGCCAGCAGCTCATCATCCGGGACCGCCAATGAAAAACTGTTTTTT
CASSSSSGTANEKLFF
>TRBV19|TRBD1|.|TRBJ2-7
TGTGCCAGTAGCGGGACAGGGGAGCGCGAGCAGTACTTC
CASSGTGEREQYF
>TRBV6-5|.|.|TRBJ2-3
TGTGCCAGCAGTTCGACGGGACCGAGCACAGATACGCAGTATTTT
CASSSTGPSTDTQYF
>TRBV6-5|.|.|TRBJ1-3
TGTGCCAGCAGTACCCAGGGGATTGCTGGAAACACCATATATTTT
CASSTQGIAGNTIYF
>TRBV15|.|.|TRBJ1-4
TGTGCCACCAGCACAGAAGGACAGACTAATGAAAAACTGTTTTTT
CATSTEGQTNEKLFF
>TRBV4-1|.|.|TRBJ2-6
TGCGCCAGCAGCCAAGCCGGTCTCTCTGGGGCCAACGTCCTGACTTTC
CASSQAGLSGANVLTF
>TRBV6-4|TRBD2|.|TRBJ2-1
TGTGCCAGCAGTGAGTCCAGACTAGCGGAGCAGTTCTTC
CASSESRLAEQFF
>TRBV19|.|.|TRBJ1-5
TGTGCCAGTAGTATGGCGGAGTATAGCAATCAGCCCCAGCATTTT
CASSMAEYSNQPQHF
>TRBV18|TRBD1|.|TRBJ2-2
TGTGCCAGCTCACCACAGGACAGGGGTCCGAACACCGGGGAGCTGTTTTTT
CASSPQDRGPNTGELFF
>TRBV7-6|TRBD2|many|TRBJ2-1
TGTGCCAGCAGCGGCTTAGTGGAGGCTAGCGGGAGCCGCTCCTACAATGAGCAGTTCTTC
CASSGLVEASGSRSYNEQFF
>TRBV7-2|TRBD2|.|TRBJ2-7
TGTGCCAGCAGCCCCCGGACTAGCGGGAGCCACGAGCAGTACTTC
CASSPRTSGSHEQYF
>TRBV28|TRBD1|.|TRBJ1-5
TGTGCCAGCAGTTTTAAGCAGTACACGGACAGGGGGCGACAGCCCCAGCATTTT
CASSFKQYTDRGRQPQHF